The clone carrying this TCR beta chain was detected a few times. This entry comes from a study of blood T cell repertoires in COVID-19. Study background: Acute-phase and convalescent COVID-19 samples originated in the United States, Italy and Spain. From T cells, B-cell-depleted T cells, or PBMCs came the material, which was cDNA or gDNA.

Original processing notes: The authors estimated nucleated cell counts from reference gene primer amplification. Measured with immunoSEQ multiplex PCR; TCRdb has only the in-frame clones, and not every one. Clone size and the V and J calls come from that table; the DNA yielded D and trimming. The sample carries 210,000 or so clones, 84% recorded once. CDR3 length: 11 residues. Germline CDR1 SGHDT, CDR2 YYEEEE. The J segment lost 12 bases and the V segment lost 5 bases, leaving 7 bases of the junction unmatched. The sequencing sample was made of peripheral blood. This chain uses TRBV5-6 with TRBJ1-2; 7 nucleotides line up with TRBD1. The clonotype comes from a woman aged 70-85 years with active or convalescent COVID-19. For the CDR3, the DNA is TGTGCCAGCAGTTTAAGACAGGGAAACACCTTC. Its protein product is CASSLRQGNTF.